A selection of T cell receptor beta chains follows, all from one sample in a study of regulatory T cells in long-lasting Graves disease. Using its own MiXCR run on the multiplex PCR reads, TCRdb lists one record per CDR3 protein. The sample includes under 450,000 distinct CDR3 sequences, 10% to 15% seen only once; the top ten take approximately 20%. These records were also assigned to another study, of T cells in Graves' hyperthyroidism and ophthalmopathy.

The sequences come from peripheral blood mononuclear cells (PBMCs), collected at new diagnosis, from a patient treated with antithyroid drugs. These receptors came from a woman aged 18-35 years with Graves disease. CDR3s include the opening cysteine and the closing phenylalanine or tryptophan. The D gene is left open where the match is weak. Some rows mark clone size as missing; the rest say once, few, many or name a class of expanded clone.

j_call v_call clone_size d_call cdr3_aa cdr3_nt
TRBJ1-1 TRBV7-2 . . CASSRRPYGPRGNTEAFF TGTGCCAGCAGCCGCAGGCCTTATGGTCCCCGAGGGAACACTGAAGCTTTCTTT
TRBJ1-2 TRBV5-5 few . CASSSPTAPRLYGYTF TGTGCCAGCAGCTCGCCGACAGCTCCACGTCTCTATGGCTACACCTTC
TRBJ2-7 TRBV29-1 few . CSVEVLLGGGYEQYF TGCAGCGTTGAAGTCCTTTTGGGGGGTGGCTACGAGCAGTACTTC
TRBJ1-3 TRBV20-1 many . CSASARLPGNTIYF TGCAGTGCTTCGGCCAGACTCCCTGGAAACACCATATATTTT
TRBJ2-1 TRBV18 many . CASSPPQSNEQFF TGTGCCAGCTCACCACCCCAGAGTAATGAGCAGTTCTTC
TRBJ2-5 TRBV7-8 . . CASSLAWTEETQYF TGTGCCAGCAGCTTAGCTTGGACAGAAGAGACCCAGTACTTC
TRBJ2-3 TRBV28 many . CASSSPRVGHGTDTQYF TGTGCCAGCAGTTCACCCAGAGTCGGACACGGCACAGATACGCAGTATTTT
TRBJ2-1 TRBV20-1 many . CSANQLAENEQFF TGCAGTGCTAACCAGCTCGCGGAAAATGAGCAGTTCTTC
TRBJ2-1 TRBV7-9 many . CASTWGSSYNEQFF TGTGCCAGCACATGGGGGAGCTCCTACAATGAGCAGTTCTTC
TRBJ1-2 TRBV19 few TRBD1 CASMAGGVYGYTF TGTGCCAGTATGGCAGGGGGCGTCTATGGCTACACCTTC
TRBJ1-5 TRBV24-1 many . CATSDSLRGGNQPQHF TGTGCCACCAGTGATTCCCTTAGGGGGGGCAATCAGCCCCAGCATTTT
TRBJ2-3 TRBV7-3 many . CASSLTRHSTDTQYF TGTGCCAGCAGCTTAACGAGGCACAGCACAGATACGCAGTATTTT
TRBJ1-2 TRBV11-2 few TRBD1 CASSSQGWGYTF TGTGCCAGCAGCTCACAGGGGTGGGGCTACACCTTC
TRBJ1-4 TRBV6-1 many . CASRRNRQRYEKLFF TGTGCCAGCAGACGCAACAGGCAGCGGTATGAAAAACTGTTTTTT
TRBJ2-5 TRBV29-1 . . CSVETGETRYF TGCAGCGTTGAAACAGGAGAGACCCGGTACTTC
TRBJ1-4 TRBV4-3 few . CASSQEALQSEKLFF TGCGCCAGCAGCCAAGAGGCCCTGCAGTCTGAAAAACTGTTTTTT
TRBJ2-1 TRBV11-2 many . CASSLVPASSYNEQFF TGTGCCAGCAGCTTAGTGCCCGCTAGCTCCTACAATGAGCAGTTCTTC
TRBJ2-3 TRBV20-1 many . CSASVTGTSTDTQYF TGCAGTGCTAGCGTCACCGGGACTAGCACAGATACGCAGTATTTT
TRBJ2-3 TRBV4-1 few . CASSPDGPLLLAAVTDTQYF TGCGCCAGCAGCCCCGACGGACCCCTATTATTAGCGGCTGTGACAGATACGCAGTATTTT
TRBJ1-2 TRBV7-2 many TRBD1 CASSYRGGTGGWGYTF TGTGCCAGCAGTTATCGGGGGGGTACAGGGGGCTGGGGCTACACCTTC
TRBJ2-1 TRBV27 many . CASTLDYSSYNEQFF TGTGCCAGCACCCTGGACTACAGCTCCTACAATGAGCAGTTCTTC
TRBJ1-6 TRBV27 many . CASRTHLLSNSPLHF TGTGCCAGCAGAACGCACCTCCTCTCCAATTCACCCCTCCACTTT
TRBJ2-5 TRBV7-6 many . CASSLGIFSSRETQYF TGTGCCAGCAGCTTAGGGATCTTCTCCTCAAGGGAGACCCAGTACTTC
TRBJ2-2 TRBV20-1 . . CSPDAIIPRRPRGMFIGELFF TGCAGTCCCGATGCGATAATCCCCCGTCGGCCCAGGGGCATGTTTATCGGGGAGCTGTTTTTT
TRBJ2-7 TRBV18 . . CASSDGTLPPYEQYF TGTGCCAGCTCCGATGGGACTCTCCCTCCCTACGAGCAGTACTTC
TRBJ1-1 TRBV15 few . CATSRKKQGNTEAFF TGTGCCACCAGCAGAAAAAAACAGGGGAACACTGAAGCTTTCTTT
TRBJ2-7 TRBV3-1 many TRBD2 CASSPLAGVVYEQYF TGTGCCAGCAGCCCCCTAGCGGGAGTCGTCTACGAGCAGTACTTC
TRBJ1-5 TRBV30 many . CAWSVPGPLGGNQPQHF TGTGCCTGGAGTGTACCCGGACCCCTTGGTGGCAATCAGCCCCAGCATTTT
TRBJ1-2 TRBV4-3 few . CASSQDLGSENTF TGCGCCAGCAGCCAAGATCTAGGTTCGGAGAACACCTTC
TRBJ2-7 TRBV6-1 . . CASSLLGVPAYEQYF TGTGCCAGCAGCCTCCTTGGGGTTCCAGCCTACGAGCAGTACTTC
TRBJ2-7 TRBV20-1 many . CSARDKVRQPSSYEQYF TGCAGTGCTAGAGATAAGGTTAGGCAGCCAAGCTCCTACGAGCAGTACTTC